The present TCR beta chain was sequenced within a study of shared clonotypes between healthy human individuals. Study information: A couple of women and three men aged 18 to 49 served as donors.

It was into CD45RA+ naive and CD45RA-negative memory subsets that the CD4+ cells were split. Repertoires were generated with immunoSEQ multiplex PCR, while TCRdb's copy carries only in-frame clones and drops some. The sample has under 2.5 million clones, around 93% seen once; the top ten hold roughly 0.34%. This CDR3 comprises 9 residues. Germline-derived CDR1 and CDR2 are MDHEN and SYDVKM. Trimming stripped 8 bases from V and 7 bases from J, with 3 bases between. This clone was seen a handful of times. The sample contains more than one DNA sequence encoding this CDR3. The receptor comes from a man aged 18-30 years in good health. Some clones in this sample may be carry-over from other donors' samples. The rearrangement joins TRBV28 to TRBJ1-5; D not resolved. Sequenced sample: naive CD4+ T cells from PBMCs. Subset here: CD45RA+ positively selected. The CDR3 spells CASGQPQHF. The CDR3 DNA reads as TGTGCCAGCGGACAGCCCCAGCATTTT.